These 11 T cell receptor beta chains were all obtained from the same sample, sequenced in a study of T cells in Graves' hyperthyroidism and ophthalmopathy. The source material, RNA transcripts, was used to amplify TCR beta CDR3 regions. In the first-round RT-PCR of the TCR CDR3, the HTBI primer set was used. TCRdb reprocessed the multiplex PCR reads with MiXCR, giving one entry per CDR3 protein. The sample records about 320,000 distinct CDR3 sequences, around 16% being singletons. Sequenced input: blood. These receptors came from a man under 40 with Graves' hyperthyroidism.

This clonotype has at least ten counts. The chain has TRBV27 and TRBJ2-1; 11 positions agree with TRBD2. This CDR3 is 16 amino acids long. CDR1 and CDR2 from the germline V gene are MNHEY and SMNVEV (reference sequence). The trim removed 6 bases at V and 1 base at J, leaving 5 bases unmatched. CDR3 in amino acids: CASRPLAGGSYNEQFF. Here the CDR3 DNA reads TGTGCCAGCAGGCCTCTAGCGGGAGGTTCCTACAATGAGCAGTTCTTC.

In its sample, this clonotype was seen many times. V gene TRBV6-1 combines with J gene TRBJ1-6, with no clear D. V lost 7 bases, J lost 9 bases, and 7 bases lay in between. Per germline, CDR1 MNHNS and CDR2 SASEGT. CDR3 length equals 11 residues. In nucleotides, the CDR3 is TGTGCCAGCACGATGGGTTCACCCCTCCACTTT. Translated, it gives CASTMGSPLHF.

This clonotype turned up a few times. The chain carries TRBV20-1 and TRBJ1-5, with 8 bases lining up with TRBD1. V shed 1 base and J 3 bases; nucleotides not matched to a gene: 2. The germline CDR1 and CDR2 sequences are DFQATT and SNEGSKA (reference sequence). CDR3 length equals 14 residues. The CDR3 reads CSARAGGYNQPQHF. The CDR3 DNA follows: TGCAGTGCTAGAGCAGGGGGCTACAATCAGCCCCAGCATTTT.

This clonotype has at least ten counts. The chain uses TRBV30 and TRBJ2-5; a weak D match, TRBD1 (5 bases). The CDR3 sequence is 15 residues long. CDR1 GTSNPN and CDR2 SVGIG come from the germline V gene (reference sequence). Between the trimmed V and J ends, which lost 0 bases and 5 bases, there was a span of 16 bases. CDR3 amino acids: CAWSVWGQKSETQYF. DNA of the CDR3: TGTGCCTGGAGTGTATGGGGCCAGAAATCGGAGACCCAGTACTTC.

This clonotype has ten or more counts. The chain recombines TRBV24-1 with TRBJ2-6; D possibly matches TRBD1 or TRBD2 (6 bases each). The CDR3 is made up of 16 amino acids. Trimming left V 5 bases short and J 4 bases short, with 14 bases between. Looked up from germline, CDR1 is KGHDR and CDR2 is SFDVKD. The CDR3 region is CATSAPGAIGANVLTF. CDR3 in DNA: TGTGCCACCAGTGCGCCGGGGGCCATCGGGGCCAACGTCCTGACTTTC.

This clonotype was seen ten or more times. The chain couples TRBV29-1 to TRBJ2-1; possibly TRBD2 for D (5 bases). Deletions cut 5 bases from V and 0 bases from J, with 11 bases between. CDR3 length: 14 residues. Germline assignment: CDR1 SQVTM and CDR2 ANQGSEA. The CDR3 sequence: CSVRWESSYNEQFF. CDR3 nucleotide sequence: TGCAGCGTTAGGTGGGAGAGCTCCTACAATGAGCAGTTCTTC.

This clonotype was seen many times. The chain uses TRBV30 and TRBJ1-4; 10 bases line up with TRBD1. This CDR3 has 15 amino acids. Germline CDR1 and CDR2: GTSNPN and SVGIG (reference sequence). V was clipped by 2 bases and J by 7 bases; unmatched bases: 7. CDR3 nucleotides: TGTGCCTGGAGTCTAGCGACAGGGGGCATTGAAAAACTGTTTTTT. As protein: CAWSLATGGIEKLFF.

This clonotype turned up a few times. The chain joins TRBV29-1 to TRBJ1-2; D possibly corresponds to TRBD1 (5 bases). The V end lost 3 bases, the J end lost 3 bases, and 8 bases lay between the germline ends. Germline values: CDR1 SQVTM, CDR2 ANQGSEA. CDR3 length: 12 residues. This CDR3 reads CSVEGGYYGYTF. The CDR3 DNA reads TGCAGCGTTGAGGGGGGATACTATGGCTACACCTTC.

Ten or more counts support this clonotype. The chain combines TRBV7-9 with TRBJ2-1; D gene ambiguous. The ends were cut back, 4 bases at V and 0 bases at J, with 16 bases in the middle. From germline, CDR1 is SEHNR and CDR2 FQNEAQ (reference sequence). This CDR3 comprises 17 residues. CDR3 nucleotide sequence: TGTGCCAGCAGCTCCCCAGTAGGGATGAGCTCCTACAATGAGCAGTTCTTC. It yields the protein CASSSPVGMSSYNEQFF. Looking up the rest from reference TRBV7-9 and TRBJ2-1 gives the full variable domain: DTGVSQNPRHKITKRGQNVTFRCDPISEHNRLYWYRQTLGQGPEFLTYFQNEAQLEKSRLLSDRFSAERPKGSFSTLEIQRTEQGDSAMYLCASSSPVGMSSYNEQFFGPGTRLTVL.

This clonotype was seen at least ten times. CDR3 sequence (DNA): TGCGCCAGCAGGCCGACTAGTGGCGGGTATGAGCAGTTCTTC. This gives the protein CASRPTSGGYEQFF. The gene calls are TRBV5-1 and TRBJ2-1; D perhaps matches TRBD2 (6 bases). Trimming pared 5 bases from V and 8 bases from J, leaving 17 bases between. This CDR3 has 14 residues. Per the germline V gene, CDR1 is SGHRS and CDR2 is YFSETQ.

The V call is TRBV15, the J call TRBJ2-3, with D uncertain. The germline V gene encodes CDR1 LNHNV and CDR2 YYDKDF (reference sequence). The V gene lost 2 bases and the J gene lost 1 base, with 16 bases spanning the gap. The CDR3 extends over 17 amino acids. The CDR3: CATSRYRVGRGTDTQYF. CDR3 bases: TGTGCCACCAGCAGATATAGGGTTGGCCGTGGCACAGATACGCAGTATTTT.